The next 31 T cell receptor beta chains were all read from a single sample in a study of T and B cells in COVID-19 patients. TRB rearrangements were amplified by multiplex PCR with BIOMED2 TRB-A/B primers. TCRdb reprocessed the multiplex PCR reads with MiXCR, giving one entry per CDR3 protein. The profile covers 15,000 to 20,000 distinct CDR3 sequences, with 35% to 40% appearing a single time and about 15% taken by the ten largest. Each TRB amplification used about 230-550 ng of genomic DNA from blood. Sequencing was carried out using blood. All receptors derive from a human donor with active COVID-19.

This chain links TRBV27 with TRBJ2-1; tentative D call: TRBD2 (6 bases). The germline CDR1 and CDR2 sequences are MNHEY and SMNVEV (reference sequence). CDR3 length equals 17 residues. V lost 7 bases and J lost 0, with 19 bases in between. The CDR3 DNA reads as TGTGCCAGCACCCCCGCCTTAGGACTAAGCTCCTACAATGAGCAGTTCTTC. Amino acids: CASTPALGLSSYNEQFF.

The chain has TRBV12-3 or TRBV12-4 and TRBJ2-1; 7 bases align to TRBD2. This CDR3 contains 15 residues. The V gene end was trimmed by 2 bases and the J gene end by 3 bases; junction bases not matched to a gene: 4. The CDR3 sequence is CASSLTGGDYNEQFF. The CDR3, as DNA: TGTGCCAGCAGTTTAACGGGGGGAGACTACAATGAGCAGTTCTTC.

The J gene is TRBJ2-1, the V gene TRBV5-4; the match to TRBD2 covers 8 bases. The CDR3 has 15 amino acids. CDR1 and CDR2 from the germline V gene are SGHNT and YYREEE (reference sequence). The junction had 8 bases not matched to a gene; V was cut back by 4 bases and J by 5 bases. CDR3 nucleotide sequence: TGTGCCAGCAGCCAACCGGGGGGGCCTCACAATGAGCAGTTCTTC. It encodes CASSQPGGPHNEQFF.

The chain's CDR3 is CASSLVGRGAGEQYF. The CDR3 DNA sequence: TGTGCCAGCAGCTTGGTTGGGCGGGGGGCCGGCGAGCAGTACTTC. This chain links TRBV5-6 with TRBJ2-7; 8 bases fit TRBD2. Germline V CDR1 and CDR2: SGHDT, YYEEEE. The CDR3 has 15 residues. V lost 0 bases, J lost 6 bases, and 8 bases stayed unmatched.

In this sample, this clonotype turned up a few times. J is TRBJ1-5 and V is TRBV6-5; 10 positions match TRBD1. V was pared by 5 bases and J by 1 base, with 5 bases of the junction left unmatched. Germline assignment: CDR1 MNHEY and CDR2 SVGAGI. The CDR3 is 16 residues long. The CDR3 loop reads CASSPRTGGSNQPQHF. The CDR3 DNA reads TGTGCCAGCAGTCCACGGACAGGGGGGAGCAATCAGCCCCAGCATTTT.

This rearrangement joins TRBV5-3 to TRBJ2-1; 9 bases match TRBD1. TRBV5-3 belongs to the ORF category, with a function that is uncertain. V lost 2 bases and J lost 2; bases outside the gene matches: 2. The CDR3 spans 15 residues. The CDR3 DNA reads TGTGCCAGAAGCTTATACAGGGGGCCCTACAATGAGCAGTTCTTC. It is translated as CARSLYRGPYNEQFF.

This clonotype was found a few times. The CDR3 bases are TGTGCCAGCAGCTCAGACAGTAACACCGGGGAGCTGTTTTTT. This encodes CASSSDSNTGELFF. This rearrangement joins TRBV5-4 to TRBJ2-2, with D maybe TRBD1 (5 bases). CDR3 length equals 14 residues. Germline CDR1 reads SGHNT; CDR2 reads YYREEE (reference sequence). V lost 3 bases and J lost 2, with 8 bases in between.

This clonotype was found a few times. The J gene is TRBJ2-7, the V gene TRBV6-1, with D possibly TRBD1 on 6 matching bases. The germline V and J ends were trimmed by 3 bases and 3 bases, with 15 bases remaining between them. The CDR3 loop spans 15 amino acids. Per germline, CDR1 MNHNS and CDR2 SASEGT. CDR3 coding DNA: TGTGCCAGCAGTGATACAGGGACCCCGATCTACGAGCAGTACGTC. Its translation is CASSDTGTPIYEQYV.

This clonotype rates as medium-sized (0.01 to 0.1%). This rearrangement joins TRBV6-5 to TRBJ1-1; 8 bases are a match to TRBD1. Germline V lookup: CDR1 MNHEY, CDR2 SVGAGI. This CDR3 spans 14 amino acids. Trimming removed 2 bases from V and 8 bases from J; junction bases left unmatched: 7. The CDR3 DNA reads TGTGCCAGCAGTTACCAGGGGGCGGCTATCGAAGCTTTCTTT. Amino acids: CASSYQGAAIEAFF.

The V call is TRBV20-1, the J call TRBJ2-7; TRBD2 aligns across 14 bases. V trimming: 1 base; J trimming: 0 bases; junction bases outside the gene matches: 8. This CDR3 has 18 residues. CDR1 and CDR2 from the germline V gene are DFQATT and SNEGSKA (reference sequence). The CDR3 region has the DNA TGCAGTGCTAGAGTGATCGGACTAGCGGGGGGTAGCTCCTACGAGCAGTACTTC. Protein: CSARVIGLAGGSSYEQYF.

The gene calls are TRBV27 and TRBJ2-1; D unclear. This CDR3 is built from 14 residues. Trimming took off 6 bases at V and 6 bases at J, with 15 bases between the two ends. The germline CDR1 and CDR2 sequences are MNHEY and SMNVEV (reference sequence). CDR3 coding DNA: TGTGCCAGCAGCAGTAATCTAGGCGGCAATGAGCAGTTCTTC. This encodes CASSSNLGGNEQFF.

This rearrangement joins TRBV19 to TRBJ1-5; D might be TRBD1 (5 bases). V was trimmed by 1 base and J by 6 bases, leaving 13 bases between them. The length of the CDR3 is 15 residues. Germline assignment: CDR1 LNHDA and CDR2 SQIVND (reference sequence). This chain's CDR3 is CASSIGGRTAQPQHF. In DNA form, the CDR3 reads TGTGCCAGTAGTATAGGGGGACGGACGGCTCAGCCCCAGCATTTT. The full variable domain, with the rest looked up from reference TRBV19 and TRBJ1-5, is DGGITQSPKYLFRKEGQNVTLSCEQNLNHDAMYWYRQDPGQGLRLIYYSQIVNDFQKGDIAEGYSVSREKKESFPLTVTSAQKNPTAFYLCASSIGGRTAQPQHFGDGTRLSIL.

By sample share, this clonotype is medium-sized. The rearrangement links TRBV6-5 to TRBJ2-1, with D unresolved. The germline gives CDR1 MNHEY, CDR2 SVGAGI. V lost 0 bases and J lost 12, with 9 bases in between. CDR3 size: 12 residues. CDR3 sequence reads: CASSYSQGLQFF. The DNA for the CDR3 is TGTGCCAGCAGTTACTCCCAAGGCTTGCAGTTCTTC.

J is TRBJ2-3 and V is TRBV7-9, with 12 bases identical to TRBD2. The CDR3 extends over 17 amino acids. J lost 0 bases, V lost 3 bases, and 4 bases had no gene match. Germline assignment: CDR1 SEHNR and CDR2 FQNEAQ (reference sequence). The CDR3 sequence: CASSFLAGGRSTDTQYF. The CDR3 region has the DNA TGTGCCAGCAGCTTCCTAGCGGGGGGGCGAAGCACAGATACGCAGTATTTT.

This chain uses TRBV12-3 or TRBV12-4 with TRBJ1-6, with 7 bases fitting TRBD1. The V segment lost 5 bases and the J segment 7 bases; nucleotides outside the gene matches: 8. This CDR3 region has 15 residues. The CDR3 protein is CASSPRQGRNSPLHF. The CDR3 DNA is TGTGCCAGCAGTCCCCGACAGGGTAGGAATTCACCCCTCCACTTT.

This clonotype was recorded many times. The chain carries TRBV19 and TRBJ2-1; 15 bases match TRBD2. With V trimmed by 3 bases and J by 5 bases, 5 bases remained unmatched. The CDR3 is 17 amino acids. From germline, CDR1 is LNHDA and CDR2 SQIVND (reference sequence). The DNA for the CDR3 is TGTGCCAGTAGTATGGGACTAGCGGGGGGCTCGGACAATGAGCAGTTCTTC. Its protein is CASSMGLAGGSDNEQFF.

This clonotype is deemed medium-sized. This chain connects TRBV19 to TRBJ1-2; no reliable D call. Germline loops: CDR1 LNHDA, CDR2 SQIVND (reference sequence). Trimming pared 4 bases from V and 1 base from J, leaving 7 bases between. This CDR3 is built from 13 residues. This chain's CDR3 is CASSTQVNYGYTF. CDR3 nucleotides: TGTGCCAGTAGTACCCAGGTTAACTATGGCTACACCTTC.

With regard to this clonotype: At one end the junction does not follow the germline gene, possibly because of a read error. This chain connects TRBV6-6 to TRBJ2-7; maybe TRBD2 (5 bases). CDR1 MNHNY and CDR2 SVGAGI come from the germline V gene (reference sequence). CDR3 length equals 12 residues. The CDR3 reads CDSSSGMVKQYF. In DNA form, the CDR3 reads TGTGACAGCAGTTCCGGGATGGTCAAGCAGTACTTC.

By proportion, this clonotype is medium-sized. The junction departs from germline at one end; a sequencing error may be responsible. CDR3 bases: TGCAGCGCTTCATCGATCTCTCGGGCCAACGTCCTGACTTTC. It yields the protein CSASSISRANVLTF. The chain joins TRBV29-1 to TRBJ2-6; the D is unclear. CDR1 and CDR2 from the germline V gene are SQVTM and ANQGSEA. The CDR3 runs 14 residues.

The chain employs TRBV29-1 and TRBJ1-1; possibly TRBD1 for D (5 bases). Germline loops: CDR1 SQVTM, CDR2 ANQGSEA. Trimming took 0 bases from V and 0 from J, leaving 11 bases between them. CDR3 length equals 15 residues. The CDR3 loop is CSVEDRGSLNTEAFF. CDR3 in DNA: TGCAGCGTTGAAGATCGGGGCAGTTTGAACACTGAAGCTTTCTTT.

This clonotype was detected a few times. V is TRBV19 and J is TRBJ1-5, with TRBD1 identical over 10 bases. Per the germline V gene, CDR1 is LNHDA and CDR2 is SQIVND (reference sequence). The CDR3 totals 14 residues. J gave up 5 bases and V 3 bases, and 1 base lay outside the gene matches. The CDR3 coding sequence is TGTGCCAGTAGTATGACAGGGGGCTATCAGCCCCAGCATTTT. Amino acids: CASSMTGGYQPQHF.

This CDR3 is CASSNRFGAELTDTQYF. The DNA of the CDR3 is TGCGCCAGCAGCAACCGCTTTGGAGCGGAACTCACAGATACGCAGTATTTT. The chain combines TRBV5-1 with TRBJ2-3; possibly TRBD2 for D (5 bases). CDR3 length equals 17 residues. Germline-derived CDR1 and CDR2 are SGHRS and YFSETQ. Trimming shortened V by 4 bases and J by 2 bases, and 20 bases separated the two germline ends.

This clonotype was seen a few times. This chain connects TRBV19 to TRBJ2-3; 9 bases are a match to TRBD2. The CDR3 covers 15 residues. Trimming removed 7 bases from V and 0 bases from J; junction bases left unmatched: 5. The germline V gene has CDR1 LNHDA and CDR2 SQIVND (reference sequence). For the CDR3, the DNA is TGTGCCAGTAATCTAGCGGGGCGTAGCACAGATACGCAGTATTTT. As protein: CASNLAGRSTDTQYF.

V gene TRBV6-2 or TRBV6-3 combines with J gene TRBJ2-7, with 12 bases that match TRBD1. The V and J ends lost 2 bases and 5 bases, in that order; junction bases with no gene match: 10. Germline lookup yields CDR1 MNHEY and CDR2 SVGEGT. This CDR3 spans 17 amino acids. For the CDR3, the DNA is TGTGCCAGCAGTTACGGGCTGGGGACAGGGGGCTTCCACGAGCAGTACTTC. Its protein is CASSYGLGTGGFHEQYF.

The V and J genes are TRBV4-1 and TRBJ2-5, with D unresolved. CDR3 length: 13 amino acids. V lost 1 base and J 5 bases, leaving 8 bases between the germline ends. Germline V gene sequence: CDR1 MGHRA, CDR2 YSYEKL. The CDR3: CASSQGIVETQYF. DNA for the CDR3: TGCGCCAGCAGCCAAGGAATCGTCGAGACCCAGTACTTC.

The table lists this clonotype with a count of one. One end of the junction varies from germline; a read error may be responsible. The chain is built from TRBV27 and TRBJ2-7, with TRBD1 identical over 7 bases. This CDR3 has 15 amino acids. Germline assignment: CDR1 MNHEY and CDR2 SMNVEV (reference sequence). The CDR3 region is CVSSRPGQGVWEQYF. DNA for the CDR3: TGTGTCAGCAGCCGCCCGGGGCAGGGGGTGTGGGAGCAGTACTTC.

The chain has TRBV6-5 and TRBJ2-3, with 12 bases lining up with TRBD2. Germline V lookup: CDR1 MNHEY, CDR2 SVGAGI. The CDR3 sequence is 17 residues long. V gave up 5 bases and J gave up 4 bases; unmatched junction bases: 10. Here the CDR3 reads CASSEMLAGGRADTQYF. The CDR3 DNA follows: TGTGCCAGCAGTGAGATGCTAGCGGGGGGGCGGGCAGATACGCAGTATTTT.

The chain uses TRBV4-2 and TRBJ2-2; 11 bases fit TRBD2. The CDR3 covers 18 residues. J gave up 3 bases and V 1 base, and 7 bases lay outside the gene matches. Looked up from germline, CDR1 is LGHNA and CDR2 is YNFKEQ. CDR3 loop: CASSQALAGGTYTGELFF. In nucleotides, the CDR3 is TGTGCCAGCAGCCAAGCTCTAGCGGGGGGAACCTACACCGGGGAGCTGTTTTTT.

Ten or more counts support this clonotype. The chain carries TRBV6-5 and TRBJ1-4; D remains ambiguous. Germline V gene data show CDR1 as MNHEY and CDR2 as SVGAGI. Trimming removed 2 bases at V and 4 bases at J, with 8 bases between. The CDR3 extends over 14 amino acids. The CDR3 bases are TGTGCCAGCAGTTACGGGCAGTTTAATGAAAAACTGTTTTTT. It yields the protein CASSYGQFNEKLFF.

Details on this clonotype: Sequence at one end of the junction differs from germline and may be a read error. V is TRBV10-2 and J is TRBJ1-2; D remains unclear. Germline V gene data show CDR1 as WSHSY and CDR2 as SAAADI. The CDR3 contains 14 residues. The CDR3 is CASSESGGSYGYNF. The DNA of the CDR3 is TGCGCCAGCAGTGAGTCGGGTGGCTCCTATGGCTACAACTTC.

DNA of the CDR3: TGTGCCAGCAGTTACTCGAGGGGGGGGGCAGATACGCAGTATTTT. Translation gives CASSYSRGGADTQYF. The chain couples TRBV6-2 or TRBV6-3 to TRBJ2-3, with D maybe TRBD2 (7 bases). The germline V gene encodes CDR1 MNHEY and CDR2 SVGEGT. Trimming removed 0 bases from V and 4 bases from J, with 11 bases in between. The CDR3 runs to 15 residues.